This T cell receptor (beta chain) is from a study of CD8+CD57+ T cells in acquired aplastic anemia. Profiling that covered TCR beta VDJ and CDR3 relied on genomic DNA as its template. From the reads, TCRdb called clonotypes with MiXCR, one entry per CDR3 protein. The sample yields some 140,000 distinct CDR3 sequences, about 48% seen once. This clonotype was counted many times. Patients who underwent sequencing had shown CD8+CD57+ cell expansion by flow cytometry. This TCR derives from a human donor with aplastic anemia. Sequenced: sorted CD4+, CD8+, or CD8+CD57+ T cells (not recorded which) from PBMCs.

The CDR3 sequence is CASLNGQEGYEQYF. The DNA for the CDR3 is TGTGCCAGCCTTAACGGGCAGGAGGGATACGAGCAGTACTTC. The chain carries TRBV12-3 or TRBV12-4 and TRBJ2-7, with a possible D match to TRBD2 (6 bases). The CDR3 runs 14 residues. V gave up 8 bases and J gave up 4 bases, with 18 bases separating them.